This T cell receptor (beta chain) stems from a study of blood T cell repertoires in COVID-19. V was cut by 1 base and J by 2 bases, with 10 bases left in between. The CDR3 consists of 15 residues. CDR1 LNHNV and CDR2 YYDKDF come from the germline V gene (reference sequence). In the original workflow: Using reference gene primer amplification, nucleated cell counts were estimated. TCRdb's table, derived via immunoSEQ multiplex PCR, lists solely in-frame clones and lacks some. D and trimming were read from the DNA, whereas the V and J calls and clone size are those reported in that table. The sample records about 210,000 clones, about 88% being singletons.

The sequenced material came from peripheral blood. This TCR came from a man aged 70 or older with acute or convalescent COVID-19. The chain uses TRBV15 and TRBJ2-3; D not resolved. Written as DNA, the CDR3 is TGTGCCACCAGCAGAGGCACAGAATTCACAGATACGCAGTATTTT. It is translated as CATSRGTEFTDTQYF.